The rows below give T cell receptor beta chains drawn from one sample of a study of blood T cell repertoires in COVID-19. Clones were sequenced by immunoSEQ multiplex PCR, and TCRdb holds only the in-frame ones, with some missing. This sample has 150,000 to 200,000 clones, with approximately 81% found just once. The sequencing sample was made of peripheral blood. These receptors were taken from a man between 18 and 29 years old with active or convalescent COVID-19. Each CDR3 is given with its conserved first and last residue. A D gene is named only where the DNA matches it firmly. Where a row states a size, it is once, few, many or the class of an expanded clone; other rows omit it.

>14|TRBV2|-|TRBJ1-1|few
TGTGCCAGCAGCGATCACGGGGAGAACACTGAAGCTTTCTTT
CASSDHGENTEAFF
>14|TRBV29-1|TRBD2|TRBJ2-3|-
TGCAGCTTCAGAAGCGGGGGGAACACAGATACGCAGTATTTT
CSFRSGGNTDTQYF
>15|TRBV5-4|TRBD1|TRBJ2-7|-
TGTGCCAGCAGCTCCCGGGACAGGGTCTACTACGAGCAGTACTTC
CASSSRDRVYYEQYF
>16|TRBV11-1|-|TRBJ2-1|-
TGTGCCAGCAGCTTAGAGACTAACAAGCCTTACAATGAGCAGTTCTTC
CASSLETNKPYNEQFF
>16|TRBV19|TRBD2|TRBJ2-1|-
TGTGCCAGTAGCAAGGGACTAGCGGGAGGGCCGAATGAGCAGTTCTTC
CASSKGLAGGPNEQFF
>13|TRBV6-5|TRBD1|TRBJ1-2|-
TGTGCCAGCACCCAACAGGGGGATAATGGCTACACCTTC
CASTQQGDNGYTF
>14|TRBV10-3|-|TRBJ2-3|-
TGTGCCATCAGGATGGGTTCAGGCGCAGATACGCAGTATTTT
CAIRMGSGADTQYF
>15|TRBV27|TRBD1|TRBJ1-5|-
TGTGCCAGCAGTTATGCTGGGACAGGGAGTCAGCCCCAGCATTTT
CASSYAGTGSQPQHF
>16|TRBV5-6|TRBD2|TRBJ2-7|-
TGTGCCAGCAGCTTACCGACTAGCGGGTACTCCTACGAGCAGTACTTC
CASSLPTSGYSYEQYF
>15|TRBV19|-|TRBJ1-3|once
TGTGCCAGTAGCCCTGACAGGTCGAGCGGAAACACCATATATTTT
CASSPDRSSGNTIYF
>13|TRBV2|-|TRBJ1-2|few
TGTGCCAGAAGACAGATGAGTAACTATGGCTACACCTTC
CARRQMSNYGYTF
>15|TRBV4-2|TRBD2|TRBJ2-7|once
TGTGCCAGCAGCCCCCCCGCGGGGGGCTGGTACGAGCAGTACTTC
CASSPPAGGWYEQYF
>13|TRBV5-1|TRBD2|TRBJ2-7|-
TGCGCCAGCAGCTTGGGCGGGGGCTACGAGCAGTACTTC
CASSLGGGYEQYF
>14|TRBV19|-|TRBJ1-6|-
TGTGCCAGTCGGTTTGAGAGGAGTAGTTCACCCCTCCACTTT
CASRFERSSSPLHF
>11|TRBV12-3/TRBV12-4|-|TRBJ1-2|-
TGTGCCAGCAGCACATACTATGGCTACACCTTC
CASSTYYGYTF
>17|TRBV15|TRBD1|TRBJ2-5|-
TGTGCCACCAGCAGGGGACAGGGGGCGACTCTCCAAGAGACCCAGTACTTC
CATSRGQGATLQETQYF
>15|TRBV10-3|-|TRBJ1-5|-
TGTGCCATCAGTGCCCGGGGGGCGGTGGGTCAGCCCCAGCATTTT
CAISARGAVGQPQHF
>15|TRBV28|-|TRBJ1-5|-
TGTGCCAGCAGTTTATCTGTTCTTAGCAATCAGCCCCAGCATTTT
CASSLSVLSNQPQHF
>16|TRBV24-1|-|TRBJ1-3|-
TGTGCCACCAGTGACCCATCGGGAGCGGGCGGAAACACCATATATTTT
CATSDPSGAGGNTIYF
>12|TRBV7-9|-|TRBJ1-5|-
TGTGCCAGCAGCCTAAACTATCAGCCCCAGCATTTT
CASSLNYQPQHF
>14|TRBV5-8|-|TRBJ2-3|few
TGTGCCAGCAGCATTACAGGGTCGACAGATACGCAGTATTTT
CASSITGSTDTQYF
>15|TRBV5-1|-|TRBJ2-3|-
TGCGCCAGCACTCACAGCGGAGCTAGCACAGATACGCAGTATTTT
CASTHSGASTDTQYF
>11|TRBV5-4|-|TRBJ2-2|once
TGTGCCAGCAGCTTCGGCGGGGAGCTGTTTTTT
CASSFGGELFF
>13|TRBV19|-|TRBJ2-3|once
TGTGCCAGTAGTATTCGTCAGGGAGATACGCAGTATTTT
CASSIRQGDTQYF
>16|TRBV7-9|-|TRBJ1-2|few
TGTGCCAGCAGTTCCAGTAGGTACAGGCCCCCTCGTGGCTACACCTTC
CASSSSRYRPPRGYTF
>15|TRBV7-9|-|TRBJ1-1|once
TGTGCCAGCAGCTTTTCCGGGAGCCGCGGCACTGAAGCTTTCTTT
CASSFSGSRGTEAFF
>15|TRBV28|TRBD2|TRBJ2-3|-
TGTGCCAGCAGTTCACTAGCGGGAGAACCAGATACGCAGTATTTT
CASSSLAGEPDTQYF
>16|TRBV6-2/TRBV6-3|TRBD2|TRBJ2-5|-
TGTGCCAGCAGTTACCAGTTAGCGGGGGGCGGGGAGACCCAGTACTTC
CASSYQLAGGGETQYF
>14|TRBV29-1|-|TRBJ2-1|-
TGCAGCTTCTGCCGGGACACTTACTACAATGAGCAGTTCTTC
CSFCRDTYYNEQFF
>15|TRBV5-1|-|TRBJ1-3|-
TGCGCCAGCAGCTTGGACAGAGTAAATGGAAACACCATATATTTT
CASSLDRVNGNTIYF
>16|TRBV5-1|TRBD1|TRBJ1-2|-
TGCGCCAGCAGCCCAAGGGGGCAGGAAGGAGCATATGGCTACACCTTC
CASSPRGQEGAYGYTF
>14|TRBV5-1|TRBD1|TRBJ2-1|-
TGCGCCAGCCGAAAACAGGGGGCAGAAGATGAGCAGTTCTTC
CASRKQGAEDEQFF
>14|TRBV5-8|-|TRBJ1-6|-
TGTGCCAGCAGCCGACTAATTTCGGATTCACCCCTCCACTTT
CASSRLISDSPLHF
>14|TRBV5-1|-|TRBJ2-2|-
TGCGCCAGCAGCGTAACAACAGGGACCGGGGAGCTGTTTTTT
CASSVTTGTGELFF
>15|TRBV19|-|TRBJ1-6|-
TGTGCCAGTAGTACTACCTCCTCCTATAATTCACCCCTCCACTTT
CASSTTSSYNSPLHF
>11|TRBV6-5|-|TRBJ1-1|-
TGTGCCAGCAGTTACAAGGAGGTGGCTTTCTTT
CASSYKEVAFF
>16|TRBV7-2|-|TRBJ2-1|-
TGTGCCAGCAGCTTAGGAGCGGCTCCCTCCTACAATGAGCAGTTCTTC
CASSLGAAPSYNEQFF
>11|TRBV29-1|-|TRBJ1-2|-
TGCAGCGTTGATCCCCGGTATGGCTACACCTTC
CSVDPRYGYTF
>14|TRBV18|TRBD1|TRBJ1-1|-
TGTGCCAGCTCACCGCCCGGGACAGAATGGTTGGCTTTCTTT
CASSPPGTEWLAFF
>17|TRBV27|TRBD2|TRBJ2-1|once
TGTGCCAGCAGCGAAGAGATGGGACTAATATCCTACAATGAGCAGTTCTTC
CASSEEMGLISYNEQFF
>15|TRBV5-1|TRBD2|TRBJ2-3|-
TGCGCCAGCAGCTCTACTAGCGGAAGCACAGATACGCAGTATTTT
CASSSTSGSTDTQYF
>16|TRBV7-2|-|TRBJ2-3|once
TGTGCCAGCAGCTTTTGGGCTTCCGGCCGGACAGATACGCAGTATTTT
CASSFWASGRTDTQYF
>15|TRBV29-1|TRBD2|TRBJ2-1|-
TGCAGCGTCGGGGGGGGATCCAGCTCCTACAATGAGCAGTTCTTC
CSVGGGSSSYNEQFF
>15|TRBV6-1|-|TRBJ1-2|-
TGTGCCAGCAGTGAACCTCAGGGGTACCAAGATGGCTACACCTTC
CASSEPQGYQDGYTF
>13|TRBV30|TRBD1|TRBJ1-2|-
TGTGCCTGGAGTCCCGACAGGGGGCATGGCTACACCTTC
CAWSPDRGHGYTF
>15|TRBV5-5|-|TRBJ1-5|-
TGTGCCAGCAGCTTGTTGGCGGATAGCAATCAGCCCCAGCATTTT
CASSLLADSNQPQHF
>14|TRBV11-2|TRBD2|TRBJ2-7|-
TGTGCCAGCAGCTTAGCTAGCGGAGCCTACGAGCAGTACTTC
CASSLASGAYEQYF
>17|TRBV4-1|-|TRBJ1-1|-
TGCGCCAGCAGCCAAAAACCCCTTTTGGGGCCGAACACTGAAGCTTTCTTT
CASSQKPLLGPNTEAFF
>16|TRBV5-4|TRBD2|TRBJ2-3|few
TGTGCCAGCAGCTTGATCGGGAGGTGGGGTGCAGATACGCAGTATTTT
CASSLIGRWGADTQYF
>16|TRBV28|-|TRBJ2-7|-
TGTGCCAGCAGTTCTCTGACAGACTGGGAATCCTACGAGCAGTACTTC
CASSSLTDWESYEQYF
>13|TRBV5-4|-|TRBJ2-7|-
TGTGCCAGCAGCTTGATTGACACCTACGAGCAGTACTTC
CASSLIDTYEQYF
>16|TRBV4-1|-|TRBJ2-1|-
TGCGCCAGCAGCCAAGAGGGGACTGCCTACTACAATGAGCAGTTCTTC
CASSQEGTAYYNEQFF
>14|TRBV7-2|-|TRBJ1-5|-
TGTGCCAGCAGCTTAGCGATAGGGGGACAGCCCCAGCATTTT
CASSLAIGGQPQHF
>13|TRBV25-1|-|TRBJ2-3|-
TGTGCCAGCAGTGGCACCACGGGAGATACGCAGTATTTT
CASSGTTGDTQYF
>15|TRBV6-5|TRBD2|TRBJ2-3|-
TGTGCCAGCAGTTACTCTGCGGGGGGCACAGATACGCAGTATTTT
CASSYSAGGTDTQYF
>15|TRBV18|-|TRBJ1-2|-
TGTGCCAGCTCACCTCGGGCCGGACAGCACTATGGCTACACCTTC
CASSPRAGQHYGYTF
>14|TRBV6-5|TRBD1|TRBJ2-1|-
TGTGCCAGCAGAAGACAGGGGGCGGTCAATGAGCAGTTCTTC
CASRRQGAVNEQFF
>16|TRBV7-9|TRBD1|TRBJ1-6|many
TGTGCCAGCAGCTTAGGACAGGGGTTCTATAATTCACCCCTCCACTTT
CASSLGQGFYNSPLHF
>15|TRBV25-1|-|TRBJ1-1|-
TGTGCCAGCAGTGAATGGGGCAGGGGGAACACTGAAGCTTTCTTT
CASSEWGRGNTEAFF